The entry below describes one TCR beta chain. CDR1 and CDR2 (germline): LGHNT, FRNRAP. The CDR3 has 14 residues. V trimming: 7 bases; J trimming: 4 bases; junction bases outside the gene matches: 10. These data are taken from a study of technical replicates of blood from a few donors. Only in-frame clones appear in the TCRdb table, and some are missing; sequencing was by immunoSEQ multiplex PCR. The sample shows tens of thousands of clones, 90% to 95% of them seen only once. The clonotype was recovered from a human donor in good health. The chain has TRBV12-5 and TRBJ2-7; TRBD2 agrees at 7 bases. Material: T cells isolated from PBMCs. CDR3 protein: CASDRSGTFYEQYF. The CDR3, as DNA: TGTGCTAGTGATAGGAGCGGGACCTTTTACGAGCAGTACTTC.